This section outlines one T cell receptor (beta chain) sequence together with its context. This record belongs to a study of spatial heterogeneity in lung cancer. Looking at the study overall: A total of 72 untreated early-stage non-small cell lung cancer patients served as donors. When follow-up PBMC samples existed, they were sequenced (at a median of about two years after resection).

The time point was: blood at routine non-recurrence follow-up after resection. TCRdb fed the 5' RACE reads into MiXCR, producing one record per CDR3 protein. Here the sample spans about 47,000 distinct CDR3 sequences, roughly 12% being singletons. The sequence was obtained from a male donor with early-stage non-small cell lung cancer. The source was PBMCs, collected at follow-up.

Here the CDR3 reads CSYSDRVPPETQYF. CDR3 nucleotides: TGCAGTTATTCGGACAGGGTCCCCCCAGAGACCCAGTACTTC. The rearrangement uses TRBV20-1 and TRBJ2-5, with 8 bases identical to TRBD1. The V and J ends lost 8 bases and 4 bases, in that order; junction bases with no gene match: 12. Per the germline V gene, CDR1 is DFQATT and CDR2 is SNEGSKA (reference sequence). This CDR3 has 14 residues.